This entry lists 29 T cell receptor beta chains sequenced from one sample in a study of blood T cell repertoires in COVID-19. This table comes from immunoSEQ multiplex PCR, and its TCRdb copy is limited to in-frame clones, with some not included. The sample shows 200,000 to 250,000 clones, 86% of them seen only once. Input material: PBMCs or T cells enriched from blood (not recorded which). These receptors were taken from a middle-aged woman with acute COVID-19.

The J gene is TRBJ1-2, the V gene TRBV7-9, with D possibly being TRBD1 (6 bases). Deletions cut 6 bases from V and 4 bases from J, with 21 bases between. The CDR3 has 16 amino acids. Germline V gives CDR1 SEHNR, CDR2 FQNEAQ (reference sequence). The CDR3 loop is CASSPREGRGGYGYTF. CDR3 nucleotides: TGTGCCAGCAGTCCACGAGAGGGTCGAGGGGGCTATGGCTACACCTTC.

The rearrangement links TRBV7-9 to TRBJ1-2, with no clear D. The CDR3 is made up of 12 amino acids. Germline CDR1 SEHNR, CDR2 FQNEAQ (reference sequence). V was pared by 8 bases and J by 8 bases, with 15 bases between. CDR3 loop: CASALLVPGYTF. The CDR3 DNA is TGTGCCAGCGCCCTACTAGTACCCGGCTACACCTTC.

This clone appeared a few times. The chain combines TRBV3-1 (or the pseudogene TRBV3-2) with TRBJ2-3, with TRBD2 matching over 8 bases. CDR3 size: 17 residues. CDR1 LGHDT and CDR2 YNNKEL come from the germline V gene (reference sequence). V trimming: 5 bases; J trimming: 4 bases; junction bases outside the gene matches: 14. CDR3 DNA: TGTGCCAGCAGCGGTCAAGCGGGGGCCTATGGCGCAGATACGCAGTATTTT. It encodes CASSGQAGAYGADTQYF.

The chain links TRBV2 to TRBJ2-5, with D possibly TRBD1 on 6 matching bases. Germline CDR1 and CDR2: SNHLY and FYNNEI. This CDR3 contains 14 residues. The V end lost 9 bases, the J end lost 0 bases, and 14 bases lay between the germline ends. The CDR3 region has the DNA TGTGCCAGTCGCCAGGGGCGGAACCAAGAGACCCAGTACTTC. Its translation is CASRQGRNQETQYF.

On this clone: Other DNA sequences in the sample encode the same CDR3. The chain is built from TRBV29-1 and TRBJ2-7, with D perhaps TRBD2 (7 bases). The V end was cut by 6 bases, the J end by 0 bases, with 12 bases between. The germline CDR1 and CDR2 sequences are SQVTM and ANQGSEA. CDR3 size: 13 residues. The CDR3 loop reads CSVGGGSSYEQYF. The CDR3 DNA follows: TGCAGCGTAGGGGGGGGGAGCTCCTACGAGCAGTACTTC.

The rearrangement joins TRBV7-6 to TRBJ1-2; no firm D call. CDR1 SGHVS and CDR2 FNYEAQ come from the germline V gene. The length of the CDR3 is 13 residues. Trimming shortened V by 0 bases and J by 8 bases, and 10 bases separated the two germline ends. The DNA of the CDR3 is TGTGCCAGCAGCTTAGCGGGCCTTAACGGCTACACCTTC. Protein product: CASSLAGLNGYTF.

The chain is built from TRBV12-5 and TRBJ2-5; 7 bases map to TRBD2. V shed 3 bases, J shed 5 bases, and the junction held 9 bases outside the gene matches. Germline CDR1 and CDR2: LGHNT and FRNRAP. CDR3 length equals 15 residues. Here the CDR3 DNA reads TGTGCTAGTGGTTTAGGGGAGGGATGGATCGAGACCCAGTACTTC. This gives the protein CASGLGEGWIETQYF.

V usage is TRBV12-3 or TRBV12-4 and J usage is TRBJ2-7, with D possibly matching TRBD1 (6 bases). With 5 bases removed from V and 5 bases from J, the gap between germline ends came to 13 bases. CDR3 length: 13 residues. CDR3 nucleotides: TGTGCCAGCAGTACCAATACAGGGAACGAGCAGTACTTC. Residues: CASSTNTGNEQYF.

This chain joins TRBV19 and TRBJ2-7, with a tentative D call TRBD1 (6 bases). The V gene's germline CDR1 is LNHDA and CDR2 SQIVND (reference sequence). V dropped 5 bases and J dropped 7 bases, with 9 bases sitting between them. The CDR3 is 11 residues long. CDR3 region: CASSQGREQYV. CDR3 sequence (DNA): TGTGCCAGTAGTCAGGGGCGGGAGCAGTACGTC.

The chain is built from TRBV3-1 (or the pseudogene TRBV3-2) and TRBJ2-2; 14 nucleotides align to TRBD2. Trimming at V came to 4 bases and at J to 7 bases, leaving 8 bases not matched to a gene. This CDR3 contains 17 residues. Germline V gene sequence: CDR1 LGHDT, CDR2 YNNKEL (reference sequence). CDR3 sequence: CASSRSTSGGAVGELFF. DNA for the CDR3: TGTGCCAGCAGCCGATCGACTAGCGGGGGGGCTGTCGGGGAGCTGTTTTTT.

In this sample, this clone turned up once. V usage is TRBV11-2 and J usage is TRBJ1-2, with 9 nucleotides matching TRBD1. Per germline, CDR1 SGHAT and CDR2 FQNNGV. This CDR3 spans 15 amino acids. The V segment lost 5 bases and the J segment 0 bases; nucleotides outside the gene matches: 4. CDR3 bases: TGTGCCAGCAGCCCCCGGGACAGGGCTAACTATGGCTACACCTTC. It yields the protein CASSPRDRANYGYTF.

The count of this clone is one. The chain joins TRBV21-1 to TRBJ1-1; TRBD1 is the table's D call and was not checked against the DNA. TRBV21-1 is annotated as a pseudogene. The CDR3 contains 12 residues. The CDR3 sequence is CATPRGGLEAFF. CDR3 DNA: TGTGCCACCCCCAGGGGCGGATTAGAAGCTTTCTTT.

The chain has TRBV5-1 and TRBJ1-2, with no clear D. CDR3 size: 14 residues. Germline lookup yields CDR1 SGHRS and CDR2 YFSETQ. V lost 0 bases and J 7 bases, leaving 13 bases between the germline ends. The CDR3 DNA is TGCGCCAGCAGCTTGGGACTGGGTAGTAGTGGCTACACCTTC. It translates to CASSLGLGSSGYTF.

This chain connects TRBV11-1 to TRBJ1-5, with TRBD1 as a possible D gene (6 bases). The germline V gene encodes CDR1 SGHAT and CDR2 FQDESV (reference sequence). Trimming pared 0 bases from V and 5 bases from J, leaving 8 bases between. This CDR3 is 14 amino acids long. The CDR3 DNA reads as TGTGCCAGCAGCTTAGCGGGGGCCCATCAGCCCCAGCATTTT. Amino acid sequence: CASSLAGAHQPQHF.

A single count supports this clone. The chain joins TRBV24-1 to TRBJ2-1; TRBD2 matches at 16 bases. The germline V gene has CDR1 KGHDR and CDR2 SFDVKD. V dropped 4 bases and J dropped 7; count of bases not matched to a gene: 9. The CDR3 length is 18 residues. CDR3 region: CATSDTGLAGGPRNEQFF. The CDR3 coding sequence is TGTGCCACCAGTGACACGGGACTAGCGGGGGGGCCTAGAAATGAGCAGTTCTTC.

The chain combines TRBV2 with TRBJ2-1; TRBD2 matches 10 bases. This CDR3 has 15 residues. Germline loops: CDR1 SNHLY, CDR2 FYNNEI. With V trimmed by 4 bases and J by 7 bases, 7 bases remained unmatched. Here the CDR3 reads CASSGPAGGRNEQFF. Written as DNA, the CDR3 is TGTGCCAGCAGTGGCCCAGCGGGGGGGCGTAATGAGCAGTTCTTC.

The CDR3, as DNA: TGTGCCAGCAGCTCCCGGACAGGGGTAGGGTATGGCTACACCTTC. It translates to CASSSRTGVGYGYTF. The chain combines TRBV7-9 with TRBJ1-2; TRBD1 matches at 9 bases. V lost 4 bases to trimming and J lost 5 bases; unmatched junction nucleotides: 8. Germline CDR1 reads SEHNR; CDR2 reads FQNEAQ (reference sequence). CDR3 length: 15 residues.

The rearrangement joins TRBV30 to TRBJ2-7; perhaps TRBD2 as D (6 bases). Germline lookup yields CDR1 GTSNPN and CDR2 SVGIG (reference sequence). The V and J ends lost 2 bases and 5 bases respectively, with 7 bases between them. There are 11 residues in the CDR3. The CDR3 bases are TGTGCCTGGAGTTCGGGGGACGAGCAGTACGTC. Residues: CAWSSGDEQYV.

The table lists this clone with a count of one. The V gene is TRBV19, the J gene TRBJ2-7; TRBD1 matches at 9 bases. This CDR3 comprises 15 residues. J gave up 4 bases and V 5 bases, and 9 bases lay outside the gene matches. Germline CDR1 reads LNHDA; CDR2 reads SQIVND (reference sequence). The CDR3 DNA follows: TGTGCCAGTAGTTCGGGACAGGGCTATCGGTACGAGCAGTACTTC. Translating gives CASSSGQGYRYEQYF.

V and J are TRBV27 and TRBJ2-6, with D possibly TRBD1 on 5 matching bases. CDR3 length equals 19 residues. V was pared by 5 bases and J by 3 bases, with 23 bases between. Germline-derived CDR1 and CDR2 are MNHEY and SMNVEV (reference sequence). The CDR3 loop is CASSPYDRYGAFGANVLTF. The CDR3 bases are TGTGCCAGCAGTCCCTACGACAGATATGGAGCATTTGGGGCCAACGTCCTGACTTTC.

V is TRBV2 and J is TRBJ2-3; possible D gene TRBD1, 5 bases. In germline, CDR1 is SNHLY, CDR2 FYNNEI. The CDR3 is 14 amino acids. V gave up 5 bases and J gave up 0 bases, with 9 bases separating them. The CDR3 nucleotides are TGTGCCAGCAGTCAGACAGCTAGCACAGATACGCAGTATTTT. Protein product: CASSQTASTDTQYF.

The rearrangement uses TRBV3-1 (or the pseudogene TRBV3-2) and TRBJ1-1; perhaps TRBD1 as D (6 bases). Trimming took 0 bases from V and 4 from J, leaving 9 bases between them. The CDR3 loop spans 14 amino acids. Per the germline V gene, CDR1 is LGHDT and CDR2 is YNNKEL (reference sequence). The CDR3 spells CASSQDRGGTEAFF. CDR3 in DNA: TGTGCCAGCAGCCAAGATAGGGGGGGCACTGAAGCTTTCTTT.

The CDR3 DNA follows: TGTGCTAGTGCCCTAACAGGTTCCCAAGAGACCCAGTACTTC. Translating it yields CASALTGSQETQYF. The chain recombines TRBV12-5 with TRBJ2-5, with D possibly being TRBD1 (5 bases). This CDR3 comprises 14 residues. The V end lost 7 bases, the J end lost 1 base, and 13 bases lay between the germline ends. Germline V gene lookup returns CDR1 LGHNT and CDR2 FRNRAP.

V and J are TRBV7-8 and TRBJ1-2; TRBD1 agrees at 10 bases. The germline CDR1 and CDR2 sequences are SGHVS and FQNEAQ. The V and J ends lost 5 bases and 4 bases, in that order; junction bases with no gene match: 10. CDR3 size: 16 residues. The CDR3 reads CASSPNRDRGAYGYTF. The CDR3 DNA sequence: TGTGCCAGCAGCCCGAACCGGGACAGGGGAGCCTATGGCTACACCTTC.

J is TRBJ2-3 and V is TRBV29-1, with a weak D call TRBD2 (6 bases). This CDR3 region has 14 residues. Trimming took 7 bases from V and 4 from J, leaving 18 bases between them. Germline CDR1 and CDR2: SQVTM and ANQGSEA. The CDR3 nucleotides read TGCAGCGGGACCTTGGGAGGCAATTCAGATACGCAGTATTTT. It yields the protein CSGTLGGNSDTQYF.

The DNA of the CDR3 is TGTGCCAGTAGTATTACGGGGGTAAACATTCAGTACTTC. Translating gives CASSITGVNIQYF. The gene calls are TRBV19 and TRBJ2-4; D may be TRBD2 (6 bases). The CDR3 length is 13 residues. Germline CDR1 and CDR2: LNHDA and SQIVND (reference sequence). V lost 3 bases and J 6 bases, leaving 9 bases between the germline ends. The full variable domain, completed using reference TRBV19 and TRBJ2-4, is DGGITQSPKYLFRKEGQNVTLSCEQNLNHDAMYWYRQDPGQGLRLIYYSQIVNDFQKGDIAEGYSVSREKKESFPLTVTSAQKNPTAFYLCASSITGVNIQYFGAGTRLSVL.

This chain links TRBV6-4 with TRBJ2-3; 11 positions match TRBD2. This CDR3 spans 17 amino acids. J was trimmed by 2 bases and V by 6 bases; bases with no gene match: 10. Germline loops: CDR1 MRHNA, CDR2 SNTAGT. The CDR3 DNA reads TGTGCCAGCAGCCAACTAGCGGGAGTGGGGGCCACAGATACGCAGTATTTT. This codes for CASSQLAGVGATDTQYF.

This clone was seen a single time. V and J are TRBV28 and TRBJ1-5; 9 positions agree with TRBD1. CDR3 length equals 14 residues. Germline V gene sequence: CDR1 MDHEN, CDR2 SYDVKM. Losses at the gene ends were 10 bases for V and 4 bases for J; bases not matched to a gene: 8. The CDR3 nucleotides are TGTGCCAACGCCGGGACAGGGACGAATCAGCCCCAGCATTTT. As protein: CANAGTGTNQPQHF.

The chain recombines TRBV4-2 with TRBJ1-5, with 7 bases matching TRBD1. This CDR3 is built from 15 residues. Germline assignment: CDR1 LGHNA and CDR2 YNFKEQ. The ends lost 3 bases at V and 0 bases at J; junction bases unmatched: 2. The CDR3 DNA reads as TGTGCCAGCAGCCAGGGGACAGCTAGCAATCAGCCCCAGCATTTT. Its translation: CASSQGTASNQPQHF.